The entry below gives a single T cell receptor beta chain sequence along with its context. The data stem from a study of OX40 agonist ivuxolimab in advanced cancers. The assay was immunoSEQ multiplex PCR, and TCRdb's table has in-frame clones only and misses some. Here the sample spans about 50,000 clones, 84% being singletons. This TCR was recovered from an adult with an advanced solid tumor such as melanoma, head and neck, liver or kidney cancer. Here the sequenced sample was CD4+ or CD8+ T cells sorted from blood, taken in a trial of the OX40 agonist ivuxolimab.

As DNA, the CDR3 is TGCGCCAGCAGCCGGGGACAGGGGTCACTTAACGAGCAGTACTTC. This codes for CASSRGQGSLNEQYF. The chain carries TRBV5-1 and TRBJ2-7; 10 bases align to TRBD1. The CDR3 loop spans 15 amino acids. J lost 5 bases, V lost 4 bases, and 9 bases had no gene match. Per the germline V gene, CDR1 is SGHRS and CDR2 is YFSETQ.